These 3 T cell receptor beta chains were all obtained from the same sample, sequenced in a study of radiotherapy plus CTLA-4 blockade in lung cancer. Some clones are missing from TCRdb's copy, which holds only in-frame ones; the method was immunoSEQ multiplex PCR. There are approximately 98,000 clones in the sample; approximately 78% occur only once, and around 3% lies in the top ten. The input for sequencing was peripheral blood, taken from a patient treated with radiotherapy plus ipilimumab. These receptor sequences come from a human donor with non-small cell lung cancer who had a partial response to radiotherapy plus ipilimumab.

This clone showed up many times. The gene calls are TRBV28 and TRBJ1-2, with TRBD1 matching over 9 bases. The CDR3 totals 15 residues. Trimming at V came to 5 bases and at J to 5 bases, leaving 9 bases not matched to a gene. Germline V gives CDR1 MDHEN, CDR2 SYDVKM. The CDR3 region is CASSTGGVSLYGYTF. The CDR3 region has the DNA TGTGCCAGCAGTACAGGGGGCGTATCCCTTTATGGCTACACCTTC.

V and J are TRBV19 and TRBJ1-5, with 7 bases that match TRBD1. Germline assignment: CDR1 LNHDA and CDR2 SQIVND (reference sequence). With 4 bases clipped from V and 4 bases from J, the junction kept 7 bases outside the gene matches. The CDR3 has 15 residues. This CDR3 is CASSTRTGQNQPQHF. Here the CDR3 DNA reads TGTGCCAGTAGTACTCGGACAGGACAGAATCAGCCCCAGCATTTT.

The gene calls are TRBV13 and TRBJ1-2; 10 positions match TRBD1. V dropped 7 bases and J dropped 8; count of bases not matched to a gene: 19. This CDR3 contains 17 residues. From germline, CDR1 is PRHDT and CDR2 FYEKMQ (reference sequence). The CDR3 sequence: CASTRRGGTGVLGGYTF. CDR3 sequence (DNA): TGTGCCAGCACCCGACGAGGGGGGACAGGGGTTCTTGGGGGCTACACCTTC.